This paragraph covers one T cell receptor beta chain sequence. Its antigen is undetermined. CD8+CD4-CCR7+CD45RA+ cells were sorted as naive CD8 T cells. V gave up 2 bases and J gave up 6 bases; unmatched junction bases: 6. This CDR3 region has 14 residues. CDR1 is LGHNA, CDR2 YSLEER, per germline. TCRdb used MiXCR to reprocess the PCR reads, holding one entry per CDR3 protein. The sample records about 510,000 distinct CDR3 sequences, about a fifth being singletons. This specimen belongs to a study of molecular identifiers for immune sequencing clone quantification. Whole-study findings and limits: Among effectors, clones above 20 RNA copies held over 98% of molecules; among naive cells, under 1%.

This TCR came from a human donor in good health. Some libraries in this study had Jurkat cell RNA spiked in. Material: naive CD8+ T cells from blood, with Jurkat cell RNA spiked in. As to subset: FACS-sorted CD8+CD4-CCR7+CD45RA+ naive T cells. The rearrangement uses TRBV4-3 and TRBJ2-7; 8 bases align to TRBD1. CDR3 region: CASSQSSQGGEQYF. CDR3 in DNA: TGCGCCAGCAGCCAATCTTCACAGGGGGGCGAGCAGTACTTC.